Listed below are T cell receptor beta chains from one sample, sequenced in a study of blood T cell repertoires in COVID-19. The protocol was immunoSEQ multiplex PCR, while the TCRdb copy is restricted to in-frame clones and leaves out a portion. Among more than 200,000 clones, about 88% were seen once, and the ten largest hold 1.7%. The sequenced sample consisted of peripheral blood. Receptor source: a man aged 65 to 79 with acute or convalescent COVID-19. Both conserved end residues are part of each CDR3. Each record gives: D gene, V gene, clone size, J gene, CDR3 DNA, CDR3 protein. The D gene is left open where the match is weak. A clone size is listed for some rows: how often the clone was seen (once, few, many), or a class if it is expanded.

d_gene: .
v_gene: TRBV6-6
abundance: .
j_gene: TRBJ1-2
CDR3nt: TGTGCCAGCAGCGGTATGGACAGTAACTATGGCTACACCTTC
CDR3aa: CASSGMDSNYGYTF

d_gene: .
v_gene: TRBV5-8
abundance: once
j_gene: TRBJ1-4
CDR3nt: TGTGCCAGCAGCTTGGTGGGGGGTGAAAAACTGTTTTTT
CDR3aa: CASSLVGGEKLFF

d_gene: .
v_gene: TRBV27
abundance: .
j_gene: TRBJ1-1
CDR3nt: TGTGCCAGCAGTTTAATCAGGGGACACACTGAAGCTTTCTTT
CDR3aa: CASSLIRGHTEAFF

d_gene: .
v_gene: TRBV28
abundance: .
j_gene: TRBJ1-4
CDR3nt: TGTGCCAGCAGTTTAACGACTCCTGCGGGTAATGAAAAACTGTTTTTT
CDR3aa: CASSLTTPAGNEKLFF

d_gene: TRBD1
v_gene: TRBV15
abundance: few
j_gene: TRBJ1-5
CDR3nt: TGTGCCACCGGGACAGGGGTTGATCAGCCCCAGCATTTT
CDR3aa: CATGTGVDQPQHF

d_gene: TRBD2
v_gene: TRBV24-1
abundance: .
j_gene: TRBJ2-5
CDR3nt: TGTGCCACCAGTGATCCCGGGAGGGGGACCCAGTACTTC
CDR3aa: CATSDPGRGTQYF

d_gene: .
v_gene: TRBV7-8
abundance: .
j_gene: TRBJ2-7
CDR3nt: TGTGCCAGCAGCTTCGACACGTCGGGAGAGCAGTACTTC
CDR3aa: CASSFDTSGEQYF

d_gene: .
v_gene: TRBV5-4
abundance: once
j_gene: TRBJ1-5
CDR3nt: TGTGCCAGCAGCGATGACAGGAATCAGCCCCAGCATTTT
CDR3aa: CASSDDRNQPQHF

d_gene: .
v_gene: TRBV12-3/TRBV12-4
abundance: .
j_gene: TRBJ2-1
CDR3nt: TGTGCCAGCAGTTTAGTAGCTAATGAGCAGTTCTTC
CDR3aa: CASSLVANEQFF

d_gene: .
v_gene: TRBV19
abundance: .
j_gene: TRBJ2-7
CDR3nt: TGTGCCAGTAGTCCCAGGGGAGTTACCTACGAGCAGTACTTC
CDR3aa: CASSPRGVTYEQYF

d_gene: TRBD2
v_gene: TRBV4-1
abundance: .
j_gene: TRBJ2-1
CDR3nt: TGCGCCAGCAGCCAAGATCAGCGGGGGGCCTACAATGAGCAGTTCTTC
CDR3aa: CASSQDQRGAYNEQFF

d_gene: TRBD2
v_gene: TRBV7-3
abundance: .
j_gene: TRBJ2-2
CDR3nt: TGTGCCAGCAGCTTAAATGTGCGGGAGGCTGGGACCGGGGAGCTGTTTTTT
CDR3aa: CASSLNVREAGTGELFF

d_gene: TRBD1
v_gene: TRBV29-1
abundance: .
j_gene: TRBJ1-1
CDR3nt: TGCAGCACCCGACAGGGGCTGAACACTGAAGCTTTCTTT
CDR3aa: CSTRQGLNTEAFF

d_gene: .
v_gene: TRBV2
abundance: .
j_gene: TRBJ1-1
CDR3nt: TGTGCCAGCAGCGAGGAGATGAACACTGAAGCTTTCTTT
CDR3aa: CASSEEMNTEAFF

d_gene: .
v_gene: TRBV9
abundance: few
j_gene: TRBJ2-7
CDR3nt: TGTGCCAGCAGCGTAGCTCCCACCGAAACAGGCGGCTACGAGCAGTACTTC
CDR3aa: CASSVAPTETGGYEQYF

d_gene: .
v_gene: TRBV9
abundance: once
j_gene: TRBJ2-3
CDR3nt: TGTGCCAGCAGCGTAGCCGGGACTGGCACAGATACGCAGTATTTT
CDR3aa: CASSVAGTGTDTQYF

d_gene: TRBD1
v_gene: TRBV6-5
abundance: .
j_gene: TRBJ1-2
CDR3nt: TGTGCCAGCAGTTACGACGGGACAGTTATGAACTATGGCTACACCTTC
CDR3aa: CASSYDGTVMNYGYTF

d_gene: .
v_gene: TRBV7-9
abundance: once
j_gene: TRBJ1-1
CDR3nt: TGTGCCAGCAGCCCACAGACAGGAGTGAACACTGAAGCTTTCTTT
CDR3aa: CASSPQTGVNTEAFF

d_gene: .
v_gene: TRBV24-1
abundance: .
j_gene: TRBJ2-4
CDR3nt: TGTGCCACCAGTGATTCCCAACAGGGAGGGGGTCAGAGGTACTTC
CDR3aa: CATSDSQQGGGQRYF

d_gene: .
v_gene: TRBV5-8
abundance: .
j_gene: TRBJ2-7
CDR3nt: TGTGCCAGCAGCTTGTTCGCGGAAACCTCCTACGAGCAGTACTTC
CDR3aa: CASSLFAETSYEQYF

d_gene: TRBD2
v_gene: TRBV29-1
abundance: few
j_gene: TRBJ2-1
CDR3nt: TGCAGCGTTACTCGGACTAGAGACAATGAGCAGTTCTTC
CDR3aa: CSVTRTRDNEQFF

d_gene: .
v_gene: TRBV7-2
abundance: .
j_gene: TRBJ2-1
CDR3nt: TGTGCCAGCAGCTTAATGTACCTAAGTGAGCAGTTCTTC
CDR3aa: CASSLMYLSEQFF

d_gene: .
v_gene: TRBV3-1/TRBV3-2
abundance: once
j_gene: TRBJ2-6
CDR3nt: TGTGCCAGCAGCCAAGATAATTTGTTGAGGGCCTCTGGGGCCAACGTCCTGACTTTC
CDR3aa: CASSQDNLLRASGANVLTF

d_gene: TRBD2
v_gene: TRBV5-4
abundance: .
j_gene: TRBJ2-7
CDR3nt: TGTGCCAGCAGCTTGTTTTACGGTACTAGCGGGGCCTACGAGCAGTACTTC
CDR3aa: CASSLFYGTSGAYEQYF

d_gene: TRBD1
v_gene: TRBV29-1
abundance: .
j_gene: TRBJ1-2
CDR3nt: TGCAGCGGGGGACAGGGATTGTATGGCTACACCTTC
CDR3aa: CSGGQGLYGYTF

d_gene: .
v_gene: TRBV5-1
abundance: .
j_gene: TRBJ1-1
CDR3nt: TGCGCCAGCAGCTTGGGGACAGACACTGAAGCTTTCTTT
CDR3aa: CASSLGTDTEAFF

d_gene: .
v_gene: TRBV28
abundance: .
j_gene: TRBJ1-2
CDR3nt: TGTGCCAGCATAGGGGTCGGGGGCTACACCTTC
CDR3aa: CASIGVGGYTF

d_gene: .
v_gene: TRBV19
abundance: few
j_gene: TRBJ2-1
CDR3nt: TGTGCCAGTCAGAGTGGGGCAGAGCAGTTCTTC
CDR3aa: CASQSGAEQFF

d_gene: TRBD1
v_gene: TRBV30
abundance: .
j_gene: TRBJ1-2
CDR3nt: TGTGCCTGGCGTACGGGACAGGGGTCTGTTGGCTACACCTTC
CDR3aa: CAWRTGQGSVGYTF

d_gene: TRBD2
v_gene: TRBV7-7
abundance: .
j_gene: TRBJ2-1
CDR3nt: TGTGCCAGCAGCCCGGGAGGTAATTCCTACAATGAGCAGTTCTTC
CDR3aa: CASSPGGNSYNEQFF

d_gene: .
v_gene: TRBV10-3
abundance: .
j_gene: TRBJ1-4
CDR3nt: TGTGCCATCACGGCAGCCTTAGGTGGAGATGAAAAACTGTTTTTT
CDR3aa: CAITAALGGDEKLFF

d_gene: .
v_gene: TRBV6-5
abundance: .
j_gene: TRBJ2-7
CDR3nt: TGTGCCAGCAGTCAAAAGGGACTCTCGTTC
CDR3aa: CASSQKGLSF

d_gene: .
v_gene: TRBV7-9
abundance: .
j_gene: TRBJ2-1
CDR3nt: TGTGCCAGCAGCTCCGGACAGAGCTCCTACAATGAGCAGTTCTTC
CDR3aa: CASSSGQSSYNEQFF

d_gene: .
v_gene: TRBV7-9
abundance: .
j_gene: TRBJ1-4
CDR3nt: TGTGCCAGCAGCTTCTCCTACAGTGCAACTAATGAAAAACTGTTTTTT
CDR3aa: CASSFSYSATNEKLFF

d_gene: TRBD2
v_gene: TRBV2
abundance: .
j_gene: TRBJ2-7
CDR3nt: TGTGCCAGCAATTTAGGGAGGGCCTACGAGCAGTACTTC
CDR3aa: CASNLGRAYEQYF

d_gene: TRBD2
v_gene: TRBV5-1
abundance: .
j_gene: TRBJ2-7
CDR3nt: TGCGCCAGCAGCTCTAGCGGGGGAGGCTACGAGCAGTACTTC
CDR3aa: CASSSSGGGYEQYF

d_gene: .
v_gene: TRBV4-1
abundance: .
j_gene: TRBJ1-6
CDR3nt: TGCGCCAGCAGCCAAGAAGAGGCCGGCTCCTATAATTCACCCCTCCACTTT
CDR3aa: CASSQEEAGSYNSPLHF

d_gene: .
v_gene: TRBV12-3/TRBV12-4
abundance: .
j_gene: TRBJ1-2
CDR3nt: TGTGCCAGCAGTCCCGCCGGCCGCGGTGGCTACACCTTC
CDR3aa: CASSPAGRGGYTF

d_gene: .
v_gene: TRBV28
abundance: .
j_gene: TRBJ2-7
CDR3nt: TGTGCCAGCAGTTATCGCTACGAGCAGTACTTC
CDR3aa: CASSYRYEQYF

d_gene: .
v_gene: TRBV19
abundance: few
j_gene: TRBJ1-6
CDR3nt: TGTGCCAGTAGTAGACAGAGCTCCTATAATTCACCCCTCCACTTT
CDR3aa: CASSRQSSYNSPLHF

d_gene: .
v_gene: TRBV4-2
abundance: .
j_gene: TRBJ1-1
CDR3nt: TGTGCCAGCAGCCAGGTAACAGGGAACACTGAAGCTTTCTTT
CDR3aa: CASSQVTGNTEAFF

d_gene: TRBD1
v_gene: TRBV5-1
abundance: .
j_gene: TRBJ1-1
CDR3nt: TGCGCCAGCAGCTTGGCCGGAGGGACAGTGAACACTGAAGCTTTCTTT
CDR3aa: CASSLAGGTVNTEAFF

d_gene: TRBD2
v_gene: TRBV3-1/TRBV3-2
abundance: .
j_gene: TRBJ2-3
CDR3nt: TGTGCCAGCAGCCAAGTTCGGCTTGCGGGAGGAGGTTGGGATACGCAGTATTTT
CDR3aa: CASSQVRLAGGGWDTQYF

d_gene: TRBD2
v_gene: TRBV6-5
abundance: .
j_gene: TRBJ2-1
CDR3nt: TGTGCCAGCTCACTGAGGGCTAGCGGGAACAATGAGCAGTTCTTC
CDR3aa: CASSLRASGNNEQFF

d_gene: TRBD2
v_gene: TRBV5-1
abundance: .
j_gene: TRBJ2-1
CDR3nt: TGCGCCAGCAGCTTGGAATTAGCGGGAGGGTACAATGAGCAGTTCTTC
CDR3aa: CASSLELAGGYNEQFF

d_gene: TRBD1
v_gene: TRBV5-8
abundance: .
j_gene: TRBJ1-1
CDR3nt: TGTGCCAGCAGCAGAGACAGGGGGCCCTTGAACACTGAAGCTTTCTTT
CDR3aa: CASSRDRGPLNTEAFF

d_gene: TRBD2
v_gene: TRBV7-2
abundance: .
j_gene: TRBJ2-1
CDR3nt: TGTGCCAGCAGCTTAGAGGGCACTAGCGGGATCCATGAGCAGTTCTTC
CDR3aa: CASSLEGTSGIHEQFF

d_gene: .
v_gene: TRBV5-5
abundance: .
j_gene: TRBJ1-1
CDR3nt: TGTGCCAGCAGCTTGGCCCGTTTAACTGAAGCTTTCTTT
CDR3aa: CASSLARLTEAFF

d_gene: TRBD2
v_gene: TRBV3-1/TRBV3-2
abundance: once
j_gene: TRBJ2-7
CDR3nt: TGTGCCAGCAGCCAAGGGCAGACTAGCTCCGAGCAGTACTTC
CDR3aa: CASSQGQTSSEQYF

d_gene: TRBD1
v_gene: TRBV24-1
abundance: .
j_gene: TRBJ2-5
CDR3nt: TGTGCCACCAGTGACCCCGGGACAGGGGAGACCCAGTACTTC
CDR3aa: CATSDPGTGETQYF

d_gene: TRBD2
v_gene: TRBV11-3
abundance: .
j_gene: TRBJ2-7
CDR3nt: TGTGCCAGCAGCCGGACTAGCGGGCCTTCCTACGAGCAGTACTTC
CDR3aa: CASSRTSGPSYEQYF

d_gene: TRBD2
v_gene: TRBV20-1
abundance: .
j_gene: TRBJ2-1
CDR3nt: TGCAGTGCTAGTGACCCAGCGGGGTACAATGAGCAGTTCTTC
CDR3aa: CSASDPAGYNEQFF

d_gene: .
v_gene: TRBV11-2
abundance: .
j_gene: TRBJ1-1
CDR3nt: TGTGCCAGCAGCTTAGATGGTTTTGCCGCCAGGGGCACTGAAGCTTTCTTT
CDR3aa: CASSLDGFAARGTEAFF

d_gene: TRBD1
v_gene: TRBV19
abundance: .
j_gene: TRBJ1-2
CDR3nt: TGTGCCAGTAGTCCCCGGGACAGGGGGGGGTATGGCTACACCTTC
CDR3aa: CASSPRDRGGYGYTF

d_gene: TRBD2
v_gene: TRBV20-1
abundance: .
j_gene: TRBJ2-1
CDR3nt: TGCAGTGCTAGTTCGCGGGAGGGCCGTCAATACAATGAGCAGTTCTTC
CDR3aa: CSASSREGRQYNEQFF

d_gene: TRBD1
v_gene: TRBV19
abundance: .
j_gene: TRBJ1-5
CDR3nt: TGCGCCAGTAGTAGGGACAGGGTAACTCAGCCCCAGCATTTT
CDR3aa: CASSRDRVTQPQHF

d_gene: .
v_gene: TRBV9
abundance: .
j_gene: TRBJ2-1
CDR3nt: TGTGCCAGCAGCGCCCAAACAGTCTCCTACAATGAGCAGTTCTTC
CDR3aa: CASSAQTVSYNEQFF

d_gene: TRBD1
v_gene: TRBV9
abundance: .
j_gene: TRBJ1-2
CDR3nt: TGTGCCAGCAGCGGGGTTGACAGGGCCGACACCTTC
CDR3aa: CASSGVDRADTF